This is a list of T cell receptor beta chains from one sample in a study of control samples from healthy donors and cancer patients. The repertoire was sequenced with immunoSEQ multiplex PCR; TCRdb's copy has only in-frame clones and lacks some. The data hold approximately 94,000 clones, with more than 75% observed a single time. Sequenced: blood. These receptors were obtained from a woman aged 45 to 65 in good health. CDR3s include the opening cysteine and the closing phenylalanine or tryptophan. D genes are given only for firm matches. Clone size appears in some rows only: once, few, many, or a class for an expanded clone.

J gene | CDR3 length | D gene | clone size | V gene | CDR3 DNA | CDR3 protein
TRBJ2-2 | 14 | TRBD1 | . | TRBV6-4 | TGTGCCAGCAGTGAGACAGGGGGCACCGGGGAGCTGTTTTTT | CASSETGGTGELFF
TRBJ2-6 | 12 | . | . | TRBV2 | TGTGCCAGCAAGGAGGTCGTCAACGTCCTGACTTTC | CASKEVVNVLTF
TRBJ2-1 | 13 | TRBD1 | . | TRBV11-2 | TGTGCCAGCAGCTTAGATAGGGGACAGCGTCCGTTCTTC | CASSLDRGQRPFF
TRBJ2-2 | 15 | . | . | TRBV24-1 | TGTGCCACCAGTGATTTGGGCAGCGACACCGGGGAGCTGTTTTTT | CATSDLGSDTGELFF
TRBJ2-1 | 15 | TRBD2 | . | TRBV6-5 | TGTGCCAGCTCGGTGACTAGCGGGCTGTACAATGAGCAGTTCTTC | CASSVTSGLYNEQFF
TRBJ2-1 | 14 | . | . | TRBV19 | TGTGCCAGTAGTCCGGACGGCGATTACAATGAGCAGTTCTTC | CASSPDGDYNEQFF
TRBJ1-6 | 11 | . | once | TRBV28 | TGTGCCAGCAGTGGGAATTCACCCCTCCACTTT | CASSGNSPLHF
TRBJ2-2 | 18 | TRBD2 | . | TRBV5-6 | TGTGCCAGCAGCACCTCCGGGACTAGCCGCCGGGAGGGCGGGGAGCTGTTTTTT | CASSTSGTSRREGGELFF
TRBJ2-5 | 16 | . | once | TRBV7-2 | TGTGCCAGCAGCCGCTCCGGGACAACGGCTCGAGAGACCCAGTACTTC | CASSRSGTTARETQYF
TRBJ1-3 | 17 | . | . | TRBV11-2 | TGTGCCAGCAGCTTAGGTCACGGGAACAGCCGTGGAAACACCATATATTTT | CASSLGHGNSRGNTIYF
TRBJ2-1 | 14 | . | . | TRBV27 | TGTGCCAGCAGTTTTGGCGTCTCCTACAATGAGCAGTTCTTC | CASSFGVSYNEQFF
TRBJ1-1 | 16 | TRBD1 | . | TRBV7-2 | TGTGCCAGCAGCCCCGGGACAGGGTTAGGAGGCACTGAAGCTTTCTTT | CASSPGTGLGGTEAFF
TRBJ2-5 | 16 | . | . | TRBV5-6 | TGTGCCAGCAGCTTGGTCGGTGACGTCGGCGGGGAGACCCAGTACTTC | CASSLVGDVGGETQYF
TRBJ1-5 | 16 | . | . | TRBV6-6 | TGTGCCAGCAGTTCCAGGGGACTTGATAGCAATCAGCCCCAGCATTTT | CASSSRGLDSNQPQHF
TRBJ2-3 | 16 | TRBD2 | . | TRBV19 | TGTGCCAGTAGCCGCCGAGCTAGCGGGATTACAGATACGCAGTATTTT | CASSRRASGITDTQYF
TRBJ2-1 | 10 | . | . | TRBV9 | TGTGCCAGCAGCGGCAATGAGCAGTTCTTC | CASSGNEQFF
TRBJ2-5 | 17 | . | . | TRBV29-1 | TGCAGCGTTGAAGATCTGAAGTTAGGGCAGGGGTGGAAGACCCAGTACTTC | CSVEDLKLGQGWKTQYF
TRBJ1-4 | 15 | . | . | TRBV5-6 | TGTGCCAGCAGCGCGTGGGGCCAGGGGAATGAAAAACTGTTTTTT | CASSAWGQGNEKLFF
TRBJ2-4 | 14 | TRBD2 | . | TRBV29-1 | TGCAGCGTTGGCGCTAGCGGGGGGGGGAACATTCAGTACTTC | CSVGASGGGNIQYF
TRBJ1-1 | 13 | . | . | TRBV12-3/TRBV12-4 | TGTGCCAGCAGTTTTACAGACAGCACTGAAGCTTTCTTT | CASSFTDSTEAFF
TRBJ2-1 | 15 | TRBD1 | once | TRBV11-3 | TGTGCCAGCAGCGGCGACAGGGAATCCTACAATGAGCAGTTCTTC | CASSGDRESYNEQFF
TRBJ1-2 | 14 | . | . | TRBV6-1 | TGTGCCAGCAGTGATCTTAGGGCAGGGCATGGCTACACCTTC | CASSDLRAGHGYTF
TRBJ1-2 | 15 | . | . | TRBV9 | TGTGCCAGCAGCGCCCTCCCCGGGCCGGGGGGCGGCTACACCTTC | CASSALPGPGGGYTF
TRBJ2-2 | 17 | TRBD1 | . | TRBV6-2/TRBV6-3 | TGTGCCAGCAGTTACTTGACCGGGACAGCGAACACCGGGGAGCTGTTTTTT | CASSYLTGTANTGELFF
TRBJ2-3 | 15 | . | . | TRBV5-8 | TGTGCCAGCAGCTTGGATCCGCGGGCCACAGATACGCAGTATTTT | CASSLDPRATDTQYF
TRBJ2-1 | 15 | TRBD1 | . | TRBV7-3 | TGTGCCAGCAGCTTCGACAGGGCAACCTACAATGAGCAGTTCTTC | CASSFDRATYNEQFF
TRBJ2-5 | 15 | TRBD1 | . | TRBV9 | TGTGCCAGCAGCGTGGGACAGACCATGCGGGAGACCCAGTACTTC | CASSVGQTMRETQYF
TRBJ1-2 | 13 | . | once | TRBV27 | TGTGCCAGCAGTAGACAGAAAAACTATGGCTACACCTTC | CASSRQKNYGYTF